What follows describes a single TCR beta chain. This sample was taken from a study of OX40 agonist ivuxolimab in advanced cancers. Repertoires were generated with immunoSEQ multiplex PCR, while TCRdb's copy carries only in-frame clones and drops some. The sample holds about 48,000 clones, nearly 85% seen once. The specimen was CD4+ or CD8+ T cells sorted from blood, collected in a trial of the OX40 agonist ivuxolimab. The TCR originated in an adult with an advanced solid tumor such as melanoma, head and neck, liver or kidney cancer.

The CDR3 coding sequence is TGCGCCAGCAGCTTGGGGTTGTTCTCCTACAATGAGCAGTTCTTC. Translating it yields CASSLGLFSYNEQFF. The chain carries TRBV5-1 and TRBJ2-1, with D uncertain. The CDR3 has 15 residues. From germline, CDR1 is SGHRS and CDR2 YFSETQ. Trimming took 0 bases from V and 0 from J, leaving 7 bases between them.